The 5 T cell receptor beta chains listed next were all sequenced from one sample in a study of early T cells in non-severe SARS-CoV-2 infection. In TCRdb, the 5' RACE reads were re-called with MiXCR into one record per CDR3 protein. Of 27,000 or so distinct CDR3 sequences in the sample, just under 3% were seen once. Sequenced input: whole blood. These receptors were obtained from an adult who was a healthcare worker with PCR-confirmed SARS-CoV-2 infection or an uninfected control (not recorded which).

This clonotype was picked up many times. V gene TRBV7-8 combines with J gene TRBJ2-7; a weak D match, TRBD1 (5 bases). V was trimmed by 5 bases and J by 6 bases, leaving 11 bases between them. The CDR3 has 12 residues. Germline V gives CDR1 SGHVS, CDR2 FQNEAQ. The CDR3 sequence: CASSEQRGEQYV. Here the CDR3 DNA reads TGTGCCAGCAGCGAACAAAGGGGCGAGCAGTACGTC.

This clonotype was recorded many times. The chain couples TRBV18 to TRBJ2-7, with D perhaps matching TRBD1 (5 bases). Between the trimmed V and J ends, which lost 0 bases and 6 bases, there was a span of 12 bases. This CDR3 region has 14 residues. CDR1 KGHSH and CDR2 LQKENI come from the germline V gene. The CDR3 nucleotides read TGTGCCAGCTCACCACCGGGGCTGATGTCCGAGCAGTACGTC. Translated, it gives CASSPPGLMSEQYV.

This clonotype was recorded many times. This chain uses TRBV28 with TRBJ2-1; TRBD2 matches at 8 bases. This CDR3 comprises 15 residues. CDR1 is MDHEN, CDR2 SYDVKM, per germline. The V gene end was trimmed by 4 bases and the J gene end by 6 bases; junction bases not matched to a gene: 8. The CDR3 protein is CASSSTGGPSNEQFF. The DNA for the CDR3 is TGTGCCAGCAGTTCCACGGGGGGGCCTAGCAATGAGCAGTTCTTC.

This clonotype was counted at least ten times. CDR3 loop: CAIGAPSTDTQYF. DNA for the CDR3: TGTGCCATCGGCGCTCCTAGCACAGATACGCAGTATTTT. The rearrangement joins TRBV10-3 to TRBJ2-3; D not resolved. CDR1 and CDR2 (germline): ENHRY, SYGVKD. Trimming cost V 8 bases and J 0 bases, with 9 bases left between them. CDR3 length equals 13 residues.

This clonotype was recorded many times. The CDR3 is CAITATSGDSYEQYV. Written as DNA, the CDR3 is TGTGCCATCACTGCGACTAGCGGAGACTCCTACGAGCAGTACGTC. The chain employs TRBV10-3 and TRBJ2-7, with TRBD2 matching 9 bases. Unmatched junction bases numbered 7, after V lost 7 bases and J lost 0 bases. Germline values: CDR1 ENHRY, CDR2 SYGVKD. CDR3 length equals 15 residues.